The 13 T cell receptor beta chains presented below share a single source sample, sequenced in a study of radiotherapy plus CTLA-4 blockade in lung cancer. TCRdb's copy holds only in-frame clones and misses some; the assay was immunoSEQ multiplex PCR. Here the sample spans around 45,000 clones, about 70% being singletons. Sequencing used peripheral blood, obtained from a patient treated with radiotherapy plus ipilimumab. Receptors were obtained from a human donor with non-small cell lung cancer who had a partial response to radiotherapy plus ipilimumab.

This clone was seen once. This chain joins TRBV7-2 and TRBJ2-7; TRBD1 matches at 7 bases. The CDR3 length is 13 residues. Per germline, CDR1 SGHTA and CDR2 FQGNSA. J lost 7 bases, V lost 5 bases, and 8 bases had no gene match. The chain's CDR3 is CASSLLPGQEQYF. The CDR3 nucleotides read TGTGCCAGCAGCCTCCTTCCGGGACAGGAGCAGTACTTC.

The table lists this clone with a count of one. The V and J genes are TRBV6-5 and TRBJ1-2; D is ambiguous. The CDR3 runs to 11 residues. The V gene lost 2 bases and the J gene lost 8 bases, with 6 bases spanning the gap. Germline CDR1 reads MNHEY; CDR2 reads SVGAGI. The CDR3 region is CASSYPLGYTF. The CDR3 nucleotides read TGTGCCAGCAGTTACCCCCTCGGCTACACCTTC.

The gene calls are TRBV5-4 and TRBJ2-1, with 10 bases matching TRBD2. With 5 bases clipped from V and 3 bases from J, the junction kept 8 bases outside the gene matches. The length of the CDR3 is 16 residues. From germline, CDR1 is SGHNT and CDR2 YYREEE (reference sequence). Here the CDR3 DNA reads TGTGCCAGCAGTTCTAGCGGGGGTGGTGGCTACAATGAGCAGTTCTTC. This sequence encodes CASSSSGGGGYNEQFF.

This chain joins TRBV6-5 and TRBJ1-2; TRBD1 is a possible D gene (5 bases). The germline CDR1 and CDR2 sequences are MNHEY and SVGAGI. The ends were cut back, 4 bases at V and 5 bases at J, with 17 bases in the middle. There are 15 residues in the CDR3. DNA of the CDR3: TGTGCCAGCAGTTCCACGGCCGGGGGGTGGTATGGCTACACCTTC. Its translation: CASSSTAGGWYGYTF.

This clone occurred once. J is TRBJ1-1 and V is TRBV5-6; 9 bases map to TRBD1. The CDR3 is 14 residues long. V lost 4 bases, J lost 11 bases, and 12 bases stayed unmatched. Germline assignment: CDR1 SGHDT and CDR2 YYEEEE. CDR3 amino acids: CASSVRDRVPQAFF. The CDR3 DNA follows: TGTGCCAGCAGCGTCCGGGACAGGGTACCCCAGGCTTTCTTT.

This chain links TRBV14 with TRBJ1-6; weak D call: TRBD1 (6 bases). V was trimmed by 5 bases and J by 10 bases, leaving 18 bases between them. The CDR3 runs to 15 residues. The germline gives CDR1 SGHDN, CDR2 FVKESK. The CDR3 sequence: CASSALMGAGSPLHF. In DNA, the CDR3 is TGTGCCAGCAGCGCCCTAATGGGGGCCGGCTCACCCCTCCACTTT.

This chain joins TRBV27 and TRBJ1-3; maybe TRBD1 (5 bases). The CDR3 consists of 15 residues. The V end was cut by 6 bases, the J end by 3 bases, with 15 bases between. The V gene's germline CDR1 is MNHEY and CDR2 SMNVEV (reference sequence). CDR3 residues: CASRPWGDGGNTIYF. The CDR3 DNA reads TGTGCCAGCAGGCCCTGGGGGGACGGTGGAAACACCATATATTTT.

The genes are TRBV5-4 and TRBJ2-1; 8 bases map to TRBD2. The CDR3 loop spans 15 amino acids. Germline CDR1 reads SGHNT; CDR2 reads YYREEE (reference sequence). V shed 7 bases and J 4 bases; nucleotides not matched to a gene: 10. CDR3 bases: TGTGCCAGCTCCCGGGCGGGACTAGATTACAATGAGCAGTTCTTC. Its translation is CASSRAGLDYNEQFF.

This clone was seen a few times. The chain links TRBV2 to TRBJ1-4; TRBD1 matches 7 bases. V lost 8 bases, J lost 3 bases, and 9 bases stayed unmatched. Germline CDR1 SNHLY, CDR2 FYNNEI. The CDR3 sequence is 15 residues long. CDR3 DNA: TGTGCCAGCGGCTCGCGGGACAGCTCTAATGAAAAACTGTTTTTT. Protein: CASGSRDSSNEKLFF.

The DNA for the CDR3 is TGTGCCAGCGAGTTTTCTCGACTAGCGGGGGCAGCGAACACCGGGGAGCTGTTTTTT. This gives the protein CASEFSRLAGAANTGELFF. The chain joins TRBV18 to TRBJ2-2; 12 bases are shared with TRBD2. V dropped 8 bases and J dropped 0; count of bases not matched to a gene: 13. Germline V gives CDR1 KGHSH, CDR2 LQKENI. The CDR3 has 19 residues.

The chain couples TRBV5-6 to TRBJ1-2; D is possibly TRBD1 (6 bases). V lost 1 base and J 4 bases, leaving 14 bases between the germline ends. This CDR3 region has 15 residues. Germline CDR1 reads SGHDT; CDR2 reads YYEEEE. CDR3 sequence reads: CASSLYQGKGYGYTF. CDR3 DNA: TGTGCCAGCAGCTTGTACCAGGGGAAGGGCTATGGCTACACCTTC.

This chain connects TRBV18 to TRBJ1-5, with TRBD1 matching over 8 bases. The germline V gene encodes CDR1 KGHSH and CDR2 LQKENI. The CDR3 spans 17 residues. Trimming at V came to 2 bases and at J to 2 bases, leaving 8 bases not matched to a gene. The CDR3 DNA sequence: TGTGCCAGCTCACCATACCAGTTGGACAGGGGCAATCAGCCCCAGCATTTT. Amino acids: CASSPYQLDRGNQPQHF.

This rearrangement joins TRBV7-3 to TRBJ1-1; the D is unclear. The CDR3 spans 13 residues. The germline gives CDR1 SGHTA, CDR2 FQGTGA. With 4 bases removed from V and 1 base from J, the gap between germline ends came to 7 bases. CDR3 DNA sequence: TGTGCCAGCAGCTACAGTCGGAACACTGAAGCTTTCTTT. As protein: CASSYSRNTEAFF. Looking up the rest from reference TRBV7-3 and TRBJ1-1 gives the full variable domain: GAGVSQTPSNKVTEKGKYVELRCDPISGHTALYWYRQSLGQGPEFLIYFQGTGAADDSGLPNDRFFAVRPEGSVSTLKIQRTERGDSAVYLCASSYSRNTEAFFGQGTRLTVV.